This TCR beta chain came from a study of blood T cell repertoires in COVID-19 (dated by TCRdb to the early 2020s). For the study in its entirety: Samples from collaborators originated in the United States, Italy and Spain and spanned both the acute and convalescent phases of COVID-19. Where available, HLA class I and class II types were taken from metadata supplied by the sample provider and were not determined by assay-based typing. Sample metadata almost always included a de-identified subject ID, COVID-19 status, age in years and sex. The samples were drawn from the first 160 participants of the ongoing ImmuneRACE study and from under 1,500 subjects provided by 6 global collaborators. The material from the prospective study consisted of cDNA or gDNA derived from T cells, B-cell-depleted T cells, or PBMCs. The repertoires were made available in a free public database intended to serve as a resource for research on the immune response to SARS-CoV-2. Subjects who had been exposed to COVID-19, were actively infected with it, or had recovered from it provided the deeply sampled blood TCRbeta repertoires that made up the dataset.

The immunoSEQ Assay, a bias-controlled multiplex PCR, was used to amplify TCRbeta CDR3 regions from genomic DNA. The paper's data handling went like this. The number of nucleated cells in each sample was estimated from the amplification of reference gene primers within the assay. To quantify the absolute abundance of each unique TCRbeta CDR3 rearrangement, sequence reads were collapsed and filtered. For each sample, productive Simpson clonality was calculated as the square root of Simpson's diversity index over productive rearrangements. As stored in TCRdb, this immuneACCESS dataset retains in-frame rearrangements with V and J assigned. A fraction of the clones does not appear; measured against another copy, unresolved V genes explain less than half of the discrepancy, and the remainder lacks a known reason. The V and J calls and clone size come from that table; D and trimming were worked out from the DNA. In this sample the table shows roughly 41,000 clones, around four fifths of which occur a single time. 4.5% to 5.5% of the sample is held by the ten biggest clonotypes.

With regard to this clone: Its recognized antigen is unknown. No base-level quality is on record; no much larger clone is a single base apart.

Results the study describes overall, beyond this receptor: The amount of clinical and demographic metadata varied by source and participant and was provided uncurated.

CDR1 and CDR2, looked up from the germline V gene, are MDHEN and SYDVKM. V and J are trimmed by 5 bases and 2 bases, and the gene matches miss 7 bases of the junction. The CDR3 runs 15 amino acids, cysteine and phenylalanine included. Kept here is only the CDR3 DNA, which spans 45 bases and is read in frame from base 1. Whole blood was collected in K2EDTA tubes by collaborating institutions according to the institutions' own protocols. For TCRbeta analysis, collaborators shipped samples as frozen whole blood, isolated PBMCs, or DNA extracted from either of those sample types. The chain couples TRBV28 to TRBJ2-7, with TRBD1 identical over 9 junction bases. The sample taken for sequencing was peripheral blood. This sequence was found in a man aged 50 to 60 with active COVID-19. The bases are TGTGCCAGCAGTCCAGGACAGGGGCCGCCCTACGAGCAGTACTTC. The translation is CASSPGQGPPYEQYF.